This T cell receptor beta chain was sequenced in a study of blood T cell repertoires in COVID-19. Study overall: The analysed material was cDNA or gDNA that came from T cells, B-cell-depleted T cells, or PBMCs.

Germline V gives CDR1 MDHEN, CDR2 SYDVKM. V gave up 1 base and J gave up 5 bases, with 12 bases separating them. The CDR3 loop spans 16 amino acids. Clones were sequenced by immunoSEQ multiplex PCR, and TCRdb holds only the in-frame ones, with some missing. The table has nearly 200,000 clones, 70% to 90% seen once; the top ten hold 0.7% to 0.85%. This clone appeared a few times. This clonotype was obtained from a woman between 70 and 85 years old with acute or convalescent COVID-19. The sequencing input was peripheral blood. The rearrangement joins TRBV28 to TRBJ1-6; the D is unclear. The CDR3 sequence is CASSLLASRDNSPLHF. CDR3 coding DNA: TGTGCCAGCAGTTTATTAGCCAGCAGAGATAATTCACCCCTCCACTTT.